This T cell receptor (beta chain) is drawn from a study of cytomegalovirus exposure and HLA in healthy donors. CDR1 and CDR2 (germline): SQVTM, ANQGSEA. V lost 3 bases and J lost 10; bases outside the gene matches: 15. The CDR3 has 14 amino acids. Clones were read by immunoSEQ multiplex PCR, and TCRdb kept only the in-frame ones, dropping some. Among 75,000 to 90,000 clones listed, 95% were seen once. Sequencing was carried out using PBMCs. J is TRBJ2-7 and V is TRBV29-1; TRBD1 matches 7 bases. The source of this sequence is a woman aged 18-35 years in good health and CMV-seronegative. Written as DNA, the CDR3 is TGCAGCGTTGACCCGGATACAGGGGAAGGGGGACAGTACTTC. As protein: CSVDPDTGEGGQYF.